This T cell receptor beta chain was found in a study of vaccination and CD4 T cells after COVID-19. Whole-study results and caveats: Convalescent patients' median share of reactive clones seen only post-vaccination was around 84%.

With regard to this clonotype: Its target is not known.

As to treatment: approximately 10-day PBMC culture with coronavirus spike peptide pools or control peptides (ViraFEST assay). V lost 2 bases and J 5 bases, leaving 9 bases between the germline ends. The length of the CDR3 is 13 residues. Germline CDR1 is MDHEN and CDR2 is SYDVKM. Sequencing of DNA taken from cultured CD4+ T cells relied on the Oncomine TCR Beta short-read assay. TCRdb re-called the PCR reads through MiXCR, storing one row per CDR3 protein. The sample yields over 14,000 distinct CDR3 sequences, about half seen once. Sample: CD4+ T cells from blood, cultured in vitro. This chain uses TRBV28 with TRBJ2-5; D remains ambiguous. The source is a human donor who had recovered from COVID-19. The CDR3 DNA is TGTGCCAGCAGTTTAAGCATTACGGAGACCCAGTACTTC. Its translation is CASSLSITETQYF.